This record concerns one TCR beta chain sequence. Its antigen is unidentified. Specified time point: after dendritic cell vaccination, including at tumor progression/relapse. Fresh-frozen tumor tissue and more than two years of survival data were available for all. The CDR3 is 15 amino acids. CDR1 and CDR2 (germline): SGHVS, FNYEAQ. V lost 1 base and J lost 5; bases outside the gene matches: 5. The data derive from a study of glioma-infiltrating T cells after dendritic cell vaccination. Study findings and constraints: Patients with more pretreatment TILs had longer time to progression and survival.

The assay was immunoSEQ multiplex PCR, and TCRdb's table has in-frame clones only and misses some. The table has approximately 99,000 clones, around 80% seen once. This clonotype was sampled from a human donor with glioblastoma. V is TRBV7-6 and J is TRBJ2-1, with 7 nucleotides matching TRBD2. The starting material was blood, obtained after dendritic cell vaccination. The CDR3 DNA is TGTGCCAGCAGCTTAGGAGGCGGGGGAAACAATGAGCAGTTCTTC. Translated: CASSLGGGGNNEQFF.